The 4 T cell receptor beta chains presented below share a single source sample, sequenced in a study of blood T cell repertoires in COVID-19. The protocol was immunoSEQ multiplex PCR, while the TCRdb copy is restricted to in-frame clones and leaves out a portion. The sample holds a few hundred thousand clones, roughly 90% seen once. Sequenced material: PBMCs or T cells enriched from blood (not recorded which). The receptors derive from a woman in her 30s who had recovered from COVID-19.

The chain recombines TRBV7-6 with TRBJ2-2, with TRBD2 identical over 10 bases. V shed 5 bases, J shed 1 base, and the junction held 19 bases outside the gene matches. Germline V gene sequence: CDR1 SGHVS, CDR2 FNYEAQ. This CDR3 comprises 21 residues. The CDR3 DNA follows: TGTGCCAGCAGCCCGCCCTTTTGGTGGCTAGCGGGAGCTAGGAACACCGGGGAGCTGTTTTTT. Its protein product is CASSPPFWWLAGARNTGELFF.

The chain joins TRBV5-4 to TRBJ1-1; D is possibly TRBD1 (6 bases). Trimming removed 4 bases at V and 3 bases at J, with 16 bases between. From germline, CDR1 is SGHNT and CDR2 YYREEE (reference sequence). The length of the CDR3 is 15 residues. The CDR3 region is CASSPGGGIDTEAFF. CDR3 nucleotide sequence: TGTGCCAGCAGCCCCGGGGGGGGCATTGACACTGAAGCTTTCTTT.

The chain employs TRBV20-1 and TRBJ2-1; the D gene is possibly TRBD2 (5 bases). V was pared by 3 bases and J by 6 bases, with 18 bases between. CDR3 length: 15 amino acids. CDR1 and CDR2 from the germline V gene are DFQATT and SNEGSKA (reference sequence). Here the CDR3 reads CSASHTRAQFNEQFF. The CDR3 DNA follows: TGCAGTGCTAGTCATACTAGAGCCCAATTCAATGAGCAGTTCTTC.

This chain uses TRBV5-1 with TRBJ2-3; D is perhaps TRBD2 (6 bases). Between the trimmed V and J ends, which lost 1 base and 2 bases, there was a span of 11 bases. CDR1 is SGHRS, CDR2 YFSETQ, per germline. CDR3 length: 15 amino acids. In nucleotides, the CDR3 is TGCGCCAGCAGCTTGAGGGCGGGGTACACAGATACGCAGTATTTT. Encoded protein: CASSLRAGYTDTQYF.